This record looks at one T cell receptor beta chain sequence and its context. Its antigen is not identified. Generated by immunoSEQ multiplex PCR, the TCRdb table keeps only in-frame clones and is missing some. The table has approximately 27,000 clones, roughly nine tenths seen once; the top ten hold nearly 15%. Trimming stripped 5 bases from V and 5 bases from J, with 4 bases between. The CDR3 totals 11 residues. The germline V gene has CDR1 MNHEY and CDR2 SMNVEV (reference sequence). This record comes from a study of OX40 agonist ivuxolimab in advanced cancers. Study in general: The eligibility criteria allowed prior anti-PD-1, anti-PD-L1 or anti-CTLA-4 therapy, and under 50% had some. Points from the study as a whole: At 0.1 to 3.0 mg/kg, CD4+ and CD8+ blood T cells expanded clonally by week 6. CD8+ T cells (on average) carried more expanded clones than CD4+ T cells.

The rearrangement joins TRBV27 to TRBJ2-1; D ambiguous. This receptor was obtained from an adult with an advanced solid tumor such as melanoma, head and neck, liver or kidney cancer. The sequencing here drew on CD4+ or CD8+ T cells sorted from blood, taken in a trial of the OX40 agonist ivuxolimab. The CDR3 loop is CASSGNNEQFF. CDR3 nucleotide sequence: TGTGCCAGCAGTGGGAACAATGAGCAGTTCTTC.